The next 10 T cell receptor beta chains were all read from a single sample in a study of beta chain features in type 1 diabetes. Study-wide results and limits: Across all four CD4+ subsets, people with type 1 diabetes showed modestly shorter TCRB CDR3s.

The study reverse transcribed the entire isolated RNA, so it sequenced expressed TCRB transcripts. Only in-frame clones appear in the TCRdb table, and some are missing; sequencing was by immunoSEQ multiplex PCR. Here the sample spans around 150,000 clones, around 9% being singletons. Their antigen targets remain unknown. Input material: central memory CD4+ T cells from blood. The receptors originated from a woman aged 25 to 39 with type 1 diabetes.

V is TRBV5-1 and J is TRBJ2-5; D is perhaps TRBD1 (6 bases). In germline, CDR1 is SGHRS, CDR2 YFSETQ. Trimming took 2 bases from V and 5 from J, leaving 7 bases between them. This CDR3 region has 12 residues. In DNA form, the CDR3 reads TGCGCCAGCAGCTTCCAGGGGGAGACCCAGTACTTC. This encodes CASSFQGETQYF. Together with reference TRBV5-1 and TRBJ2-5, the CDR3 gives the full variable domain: KAGVTQTPRYLIKTRGQQVTLSCSPISGHRSVSWYQQTPGQGLQFLFEYFSETQRNKGNFPGRFSGRQFSNSRSEMNVSTLELGDSALYLCASSFQGETQYFGPGTRLLVL.

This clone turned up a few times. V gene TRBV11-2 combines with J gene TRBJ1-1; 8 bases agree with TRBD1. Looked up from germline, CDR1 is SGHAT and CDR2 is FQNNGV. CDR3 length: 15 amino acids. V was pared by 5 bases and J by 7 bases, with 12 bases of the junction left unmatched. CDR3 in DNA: TGTGCCAGCAGCCCAACCGTAGACAGGGGAAGTGAAGCTTTCTTT. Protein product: CASSPTVDRGSEAFF. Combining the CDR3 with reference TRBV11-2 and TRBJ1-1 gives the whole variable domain EAGVAQSPRYKIIEKRQSVAFWCNPISGHATLYWYQQILGQGPKLLIQFQNNGVVDDSQLPKDRFSAERLKGVDSTLKIQPAKLEDSAVYLCASSPTVDRGSEAFFGQGTRLTVV.

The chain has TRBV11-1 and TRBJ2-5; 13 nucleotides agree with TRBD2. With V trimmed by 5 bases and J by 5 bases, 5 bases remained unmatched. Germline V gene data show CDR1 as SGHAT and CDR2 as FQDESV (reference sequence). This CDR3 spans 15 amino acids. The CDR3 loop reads CASSGQTSGRETQYF. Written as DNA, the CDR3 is TGTGCCAGCAGCGGGCAGACTAGCGGGAGGGAGACCCAGTACTTC. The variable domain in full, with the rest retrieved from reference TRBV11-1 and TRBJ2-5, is EAEVAQSPRYKITEKSQAVAFWCDPISGHATLYWYRQILGQGPELLVQFQDESVVDDSQLPKDRFSAERLKGVDSTLKIQPAELGDSAMYLCASSGQTSGRETQYFGPGTRLLVL.

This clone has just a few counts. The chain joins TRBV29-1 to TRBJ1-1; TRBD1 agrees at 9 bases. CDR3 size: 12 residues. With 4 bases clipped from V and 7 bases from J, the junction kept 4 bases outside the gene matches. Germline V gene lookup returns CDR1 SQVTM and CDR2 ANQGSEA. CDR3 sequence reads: CSVGGTGLEAFF. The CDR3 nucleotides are TGCAGCGTTGGAGGGACAGGGCTTGAAGCTTTCTTT.

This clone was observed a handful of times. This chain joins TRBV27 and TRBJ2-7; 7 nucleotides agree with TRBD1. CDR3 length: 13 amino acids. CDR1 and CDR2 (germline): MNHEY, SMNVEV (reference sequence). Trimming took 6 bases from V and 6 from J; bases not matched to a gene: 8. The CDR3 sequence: CASSARGGGEQYF. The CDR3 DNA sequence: TGTGCCAGCAGCGCGAGAGGGGGCGGCGAGCAGTACTTC.

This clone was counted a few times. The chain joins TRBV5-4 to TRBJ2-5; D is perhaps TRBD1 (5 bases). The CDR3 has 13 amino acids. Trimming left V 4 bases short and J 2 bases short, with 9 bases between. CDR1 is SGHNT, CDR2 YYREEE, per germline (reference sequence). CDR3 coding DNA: TGTGCCAGCAGCCCGGCAGGGCAAGAGACCCAGTACTTC. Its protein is CASSPAGQETQYF.

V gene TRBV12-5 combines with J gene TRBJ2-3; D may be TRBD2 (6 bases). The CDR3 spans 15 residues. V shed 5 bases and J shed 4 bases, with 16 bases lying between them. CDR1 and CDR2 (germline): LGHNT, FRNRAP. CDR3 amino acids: CASGPPLAFADTQYF. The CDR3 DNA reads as TGTGCTAGTGGTCCTCCCCTAGCGTTTGCAGATACGCAGTATTTT.

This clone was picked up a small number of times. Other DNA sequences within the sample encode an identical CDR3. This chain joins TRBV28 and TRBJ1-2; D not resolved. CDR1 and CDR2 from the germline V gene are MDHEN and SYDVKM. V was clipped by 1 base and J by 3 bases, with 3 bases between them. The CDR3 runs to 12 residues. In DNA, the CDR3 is TGTGCCAGCAGTTTATCGGACTATGGCTACACCTTC. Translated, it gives CASSLSDYGYTF.

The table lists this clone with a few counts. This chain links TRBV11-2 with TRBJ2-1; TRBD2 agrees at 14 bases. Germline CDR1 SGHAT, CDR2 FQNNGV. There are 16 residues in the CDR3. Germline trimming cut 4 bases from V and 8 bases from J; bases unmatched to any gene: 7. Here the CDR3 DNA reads TGTGCCAGCAGCTCTCGACTAGCGGGAGGGCTCCATGAGCAGTTCTTC. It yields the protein CASSSRLAGGLHEQFF.

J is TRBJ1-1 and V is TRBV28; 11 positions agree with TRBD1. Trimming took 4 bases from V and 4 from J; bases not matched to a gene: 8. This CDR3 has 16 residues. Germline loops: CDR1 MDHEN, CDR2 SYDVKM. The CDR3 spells CASSSPDRGRGTEAFF. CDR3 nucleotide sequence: TGTGCCAGCAGTTCCCCGGACAGGGGGCGCGGCACTGAAGCTTTCTTT.